This TCR beta chain emerged from a study of post-analysis software for immune sequencing data. Study-wide results and caveats: Versus controls, multiple sclerosis patients showed significantly lower diversity (normalized Chao1).

A word on this clonotype: The antigen is not known.

Unique molecular identifiers featured in each of the TCR beta cDNA libraries. There were about 0.95 to 11 million T cells, and about half a million cDNA molecules came from them. In TCRdb, the PCR reads were re-called with MiXCR into one record per CDR3 protein. This sample has roughly 700,000 distinct CDR3 sequences, with approximately 30% found just once. Sequencing used blood. This receptor was identified in a girl aged 5-17 years with multiple sclerosis.

The CDR3 sequence is CASSYKGARGNTIYF. In nucleotides, the CDR3 is TGTGCCAGCAGTTATAAGGGGGCGCGAGGAAACACCATATATTTT. V gene TRBV12-3 or TRBV12-4 combines with J gene TRBJ1-3, with 7 bases fitting TRBD1. With 4 bases clipped from V and 4 bases from J, the junction kept 7 bases outside the gene matches. The CDR3 is 15 residues long.